The entry below gives a single T cell receptor (beta chain) sequence along with its context. The sample comes from a study of blood T cell repertoires in COVID-19. Study-level information: Samples representing acute and convalescent COVID-19 were sourced from the United States, Italy and Spain. PBMCs, B-cell-depleted T cells, or T cells were the source of the cDNA or gDNA that made up the material.

Trimming cost V 1 base and J 11 bases, with 20 bases left between them. Germline CDR1 SGHTA, CDR2 FQGNSA. This CDR3 has 16 amino acids. In the authors' workflow: Researchers report that nucleated cell counts were estimated from reference gene primer amplification. The assay was immunoSEQ multiplex PCR, and TCRdb's table has in-frame clones only and misses some. V, J and clone size are taken as reported in that table, and D and trimming were inferred from the DNA itself. The sample contains just under 80,000 clones, roughly 78% of which appear only once. The sequence was obtained from a woman in her 70s with acute or convalescent COVID-19. The sample consisted of peripheral blood. The rearrangement joins TRBV7-2 to TRBJ1-4; no clear D gene. CDR3 coding DNA: TGTGCCAGCAGCTTAGGGCTGGCAACCCAGGCAGAGAAACTGTTTTTT. Translating it yields CASSLGLATQAEKLFF.